The 30 T cell receptor beta chains below all came from one sample that was sequenced in a study of T cell changes during pregnancy in multiple sclerosis. Repertoires were generated with immunoSEQ multiplex PCR, while TCRdb's copy carries only in-frame clones and drops some. The sample shows around 52,000 clones, 92% of them seen only once. This specimen consisted of CD4+ T cells from peripheral blood mononuclear cells, obtained in the second trimester of pregnancy. The receptors shown here come from a female donor with multiple sclerosis, enrolled in a pregnancy study.

This rearrangement joins TRBV4-1 to TRBJ2-2; 9 nucleotides align to TRBD2. V shed 4 bases, J shed 1 base, and the junction held 4 bases outside the gene matches. This CDR3 comprises 16 residues. CDR1 and CDR2 (germline): MGHRA, YSYEKL. This chain's CDR3 is CASSLEAGGNTGELFF. Written as DNA, the CDR3 is TGCGCCAGCAGCCTTGAAGCGGGGGGGAACACCGGGGAGCTGTTTTTT.

V is TRBV9 and J is TRBJ2-1; weak D call: TRBD2 (5 bases). Trimming cost V 0 bases and J 9 bases, with 10 bases left between them. The CDR3 is 13 residues long. From germline, CDR1 is SGDLS and CDR2 YYNGEE. CDR3 in amino acids: CASSVGRSGEQFF. CDR3 nucleotides: TGTGCCAGCAGCGTAGGGAGGTCGGGTGAGCAGTTCTTC.

Points on this clone: At one end the junction does not follow the germline gene, possibly because of a read error. Written as DNA, the CDR3 is TGTGCCAGTAGGGGACAGGGAACCAAAGTCCTGACTTTC. It encodes CASRGQGTKVLTF. The V and J genes are TRBV19 and TRBJ2-6; 9 positions match TRBD1. Germline V gene sequence: CDR1 LNHDA, CDR2 SQIVND (reference sequence). CDR3 length: 13 amino acids.

This clone was detected once. The chain has TRBV30 and TRBJ2-3, with 10 bases fitting TRBD1. The J segment lost 2 bases and the V segment lost 5 bases, leaving 7 bases of the junction unmatched. CDR1 is GTSNPN, CDR2 SVGIG, per germline (reference sequence). The CDR3 is made up of 15 amino acids. The CDR3 loop is CAWEGQGVTTDTQYF. CDR3 bases: TGTGCCTGGGAAGGACAGGGGGTGACCACAGATACGCAGTATTTT.

The rearrangement links TRBV7-3 to TRBJ2-3; the match to TRBD2 covers 10 bases. The CDR3 has 15 amino acids. The germline gives CDR1 SGHTA, CDR2 FQGTGA. V was clipped by 4 bases and J by 2 bases; unmatched bases: 3. The CDR3 bases are TGTGCCAGCAGCTCTAGCGGGAGAGACACAGATACGCAGTATTTT. Translation gives CASSSSGRDTDTQYF.

This chain joins TRBV5-4 and TRBJ1-2; 7 bases agree with TRBD1. The CDR3 has 15 residues. Germline V gene sequence: CDR1 SGHNT, CDR2 YYREEE (reference sequence). With V trimmed by 5 bases and J by 0 bases, 7 bases remained unmatched. In DNA, the CDR3 is TGTGCCAGCAGAGCCGCCCAGGGGGCTAACTATGGCTACACCTTC. It codes for CASRAAQGANYGYTF.

In regard to this clone: Other DNA variants within this sample encode the same CDR3. The chain recombines TRBV7-9 with TRBJ2-5; D remains unclear. The CDR3 is 11 amino acids. Looked up from germline, CDR1 is SEHNR and CDR2 is FQNEAQ (reference sequence). With 6 bases removed from V and 4 bases from J, the gap between germline ends came to 6 bases. CDR3 DNA sequence: TGTGCCAGCAGTTCAGGAGAGACCCAGTACTTC. It translates to CASSSGETQYF.

The rearrangement uses TRBV5-1 and TRBJ1-6; TRBD1 agrees at 10 bases. The germline V gene has CDR1 SGHRS and CDR2 YFSETQ. With 0 bases clipped from V and 7 bases from J, the junction kept 7 bases outside the gene matches. CDR3 size: 17 residues. The CDR3 coding sequence is TGCGCCAGCAGCTTGGGACCGCCGGGACAGGGGAATTCACCCCTCCACTTT. It codes for CASSLGPPGQGNSPLHF.

The genes are TRBV19 and TRBJ1-1; D possibly corresponds to TRBD1 (5 bases). Germline CDR1 and CDR2: LNHDA and SQIVND (reference sequence). The CDR3 consists of 14 residues. Deletions cut 1 base from V and 4 bases from J, with 10 bases between. DNA for the CDR3: TGTGCCAGTAGTATAGGGGGGGGAGCCACTGAAGCTTTCTTT. Translation: CASSIGGGATEAFF.

This chain links TRBV28 with TRBJ1-2, with 7 bases aligning to TRBD1. The CDR3 is 12 amino acids. Germline CDR1 MDHEN, CDR2 SYDVKM. CDR3 region: CAGRTGSYGYTF. CDR3 bases: TGTGCTGGCAGGACAGGATCCTATGGCTACACCTTC.

The V and J genes are TRBV6-6 and TRBJ1-1, with D perhaps TRBD1 (5 bases). V lost 3 bases and J 0 bases, leaving 8 bases between the germline ends. The CDR3 covers 14 residues. Germline CDR1 and CDR2: MNHNY and SVGAGI (reference sequence). The CDR3 coding sequence is TGTGCCAGCAGTTATGGGGCCCTGAACACTGAAGCTTTCTTT. This gives the protein CASSYGALNTEAFF.

This chain uses TRBV5-1 with TRBJ2-1, with a tentative D call TRBD2 (5 bases). V shed 4 bases and J shed 8 bases, with 19 bases lying between them. CDR3 length equals 15 residues. Germline CDR1 SGHRS, CDR2 YFSETQ. The DNA of the CDR3 is TGCGCCAGCAGCCTGAGGCTAGCCTCTTTCCATGAGCAGTTCTTC. As protein: CASSLRLASFHEQFF.

The chain carries TRBV2 and TRBJ1-4, with 9 bases fitting TRBD1. Germline assignment: CDR1 SNHLY and CDR2 FYNNEI. Trimming at V came to 5 bases and at J to 10 bases, leaving 5 bases not matched to a gene. The CDR3 extends over 13 amino acids. The CDR3 reads CASSRQGDVKLFF. The CDR3 coding sequence is TGTGCCAGCAGTAGACAGGGGGACGTAAAACTGTTTTTT.

The chain joins TRBV18 to TRBJ2-7; perhaps TRBD1 as D (6 bases). Germline V gene lookup returns CDR1 KGHSH and CDR2 LQKENI. This CDR3 has 14 residues. Trimming removed 2 bases from V and 4 bases from J, with 12 bases in between. As DNA, the CDR3 is TGTGCCAGCTCACCAGACACAGGGTTGTACGAGCAGTACTTC. It codes for CASSPDTGLYEQYF.

The chain joins TRBV5-6 to TRBJ2-2; tentative D call: TRBD2 (6 bases). CDR1 is SGHDT and CDR2 is YYEEEE in the germline V gene. V shed 3 bases and J shed 1 base, with 10 bases lying between them. The CDR3 has 15 amino acids. The CDR3 nucleotides are TGTGCCAGCAGCTCCCTGGGAGGGAACACCGGGGAGCTGTTTTTT. This translates into CASSSLGGNTGELFF.

The chain combines TRBV5-4 with TRBJ1-6, with 8 bases fitting TRBD1. CDR1 is SGHNT and CDR2 is YYREEE in the germline V gene (reference sequence). V lost 5 bases and J lost 8; bases outside the gene matches: 6. This CDR3 contains 14 residues. CDR3 region: CASRRQGSDSPLHF. For the CDR3, the DNA is TGTGCCAGCAGACGACAGGGGTCGGATTCACCCCTCCACTTT. Full variable domain (rest looked up from reference TRBV5-4 and TRBJ1-6): ETGVTQSPTHLIKTRGQQVTLRCSSQSGHNTVSWYQQALGQGPQFIFQYYREEENGRGNFPPRFSGLQFPNYSSELNVNALELDDSALYLCASRRQGSDSPLHFGNGTRLTVT.

The gene calls are TRBV27 and TRBJ2-5; 7 nucleotides agree with TRBD2. This CDR3 has 13 amino acids. V dropped 6 bases and J dropped 9; count of bases not matched to a gene: 10. The germline gives CDR1 MNHEY, CDR2 SMNVEV (reference sequence). CDR3 protein: CASRETSLSAQYF. For the CDR3, the DNA is TGTGCCAGCAGGGAGACTAGCCTTTCGGCCCAGTACTTC.

The V call is TRBV4-1, the J call TRBJ2-5, with 7 nucleotides matching TRBD2. The germline CDR1 and CDR2 sequences are MGHRA and YSYEKL. The CDR3 runs to 18 residues. V shed 0 bases and J 1 base; nucleotides not matched to a gene: 11. The CDR3 region is CASSQDGAAGLIQETQYF. CDR3 nucleotide sequence: TGCGCCAGCAGCCAAGATGGGGCAGCGGGGCTAATCCAAGAGACCCAGTACTTC.

This rearrangement joins TRBV30 to TRBJ2-5; TRBD1 agrees at 7 bases. The CDR3 has 13 residues. The germline V gene has CDR1 GTSNPN and CDR2 SVGIG (reference sequence). With V trimmed by 0 bases and J by 4 bases, 2 bases remained unmatched. The DNA of the CDR3 is TGTGCCTGGAGTGTCAAGGGGGCAGAGACCCAGTACTTC. This gives the protein CAWSVKGAETQYF.

The chain uses TRBV2 and TRBJ1-1, with D maybe TRBD1 (6 bases). The CDR3 length is 13 residues. Trimming removed 7 bases from V and 2 bases from J, with 11 bases in between. Per germline, CDR1 SNHLY and CDR2 FYNNEI. The CDR3 bases are TGTGCCAGCACCGTGGACAGTAACACTGAAGCTTTCTTT. Its translation is CASTVDSNTEAFF.

This clone was observed once. This chain joins TRBV11-2 and TRBJ2-7, with 8 nucleotides matching TRBD1. V lost 5 bases, J lost 6 bases, and 15 bases stayed unmatched. Per the germline V gene, CDR1 is SGHAT and CDR2 is FQNNGV. CDR3 length equals 16 residues. The CDR3 sequence: CASSHPRTGQRGEQYF. The CDR3, as DNA: TGTGCCAGCAGCCACCCTCGGACAGGGCAAAGAGGCGAGCAGTACTTC.

V is TRBV9 and J is TRBJ1-2; the D gene is possibly TRBD1 (5 bases). This CDR3 comprises 16 residues. Per the germline V gene, CDR1 is SGDLS and CDR2 is YYNGEE. Trimming took 3 bases from V and 4 from J, leaving 19 bases between them. The CDR3 coding sequence is TGTGCCAGCAGCGCCCACCAGGTCTCAAGGGGCTATGGCTACACCTTC. Translated, it gives CASSAHQVSRGYGYTF.

The CDR3 sequence is CASSFFPGWNYGYTF. CDR3 in DNA: TGTGCCAGCAGTTTTTTTCCGGGATGGAACTATGGCTACACCTTC. This chain connects TRBV28 to TRBJ1-2; D ambiguous. Germline assignment: CDR1 MDHEN and CDR2 SYDVKM. The CDR3 covers 15 residues. With 3 bases removed from V and 2 bases from J, the gap between germline ends came to 13 bases.

The chain combines TRBV14 with TRBJ2-3; no firm D call. In germline, CDR1 is SGHDN, CDR2 FVKESK. The CDR3 length is 14 residues. Trimming removed 0 bases from V and 12 bases from J, with 16 bases in between. CDR3 in DNA: TGTGCCAGCAGCCAAGATTCATTTGGAGCTCCCCAGTATTTT. Amino acid sequence: CASSQDSFGAPQYF.

The rearrangement joins TRBV7-2 to TRBJ1-1; a weak D match, TRBD1 (5 bases). Trimming stripped 4 bases from V and 5 bases from J, with 11 bases between. This CDR3 region has 13 residues. The germline gives CDR1 SGHTA, CDR2 FQGNSA. CDR3 DNA: TGTGCCAGCAGCTCCCTCGACAGAACTGAAGCTTTCTTT. Its translation is CASSSLDRTEAFF. The variable domain in full, with the rest retrieved from reference TRBV7-2 and TRBJ1-1, is GAGVSQSPSNKVTEKGKDVELRCDPISGHTALYWYRQSLGQGLEFLIYFQGNSAPDKSGLPSDRFSAERTGGSVSTLTIQRTQQEDSAVYLCASSSLDRTEAFFGQGTRLTVV.

The rearrangement joins TRBV9 to TRBJ1-4, with 7 bases lining up with TRBD1. V shed 3 bases and J 5 bases; nucleotides not matched to a gene: 4. Germline assignment: CDR1 SGDLS and CDR2 YYNGEE. The CDR3 is 14 residues long. Here the CDR3 DNA reads TGTGCCAGCAGCGCCGGGACAGTGAATGAAAAACTGTTTTTT. It is translated as CASSAGTVNEKLFF. The whole variable domain, remainder taken from reference TRBV9 and TRBJ1-4, is DSGVTQTPKHLITATGQRVTLRCSPRSGDLSVYWYQQSLDQGLQFLIQYYNGEERAKGNILERFSAQQFPDLHSELNLSSLELGDSALYFCASSAGTVNEKLFFGSGTQLSVL.

The V call is TRBV11-2, the J call TRBJ2-5; D may be TRBD2 (5 bases). The V end lost 2 bases, the J end lost 3 bases, and 10 bases lay between the germline ends. Germline-derived CDR1 and CDR2 are SGHAT and FQNNGV. The CDR3 is made up of 14 amino acids. CDR3 sequence reads: CASSLTRPKETQYF. The DNA for the CDR3 is TGTGCCAGCAGCTTAACTAGACCGAAAGAGACCCAGTACTTC.

The chain couples TRBV9 to TRBJ2-3, with a possible D match to TRBD2 (5 bases). The CDR3 sequence is 14 residues long. Germline assignment: CDR1 SGDLS and CDR2 YYNGEE. The V end was cut by 4 bases, the J end by 2 bases, with 11 bases between. In DNA form, the CDR3 reads TGTGCCAGCAGCTTGGGCGGACTCACAGATACGCAGTATTTT. It translates to CASSLGGLTDTQYF.

This rearrangement joins TRBV7-3 to TRBJ1-5; 10 bases fit TRBD1. Germline V lookup: CDR1 SGHTA, CDR2 FQGTGA. This CDR3 is built from 19 residues. V lost 6 bases and J lost 2; bases outside the gene matches: 16. As DNA, the CDR3 is TGTGCCAGCAGATCCTTCCGGGACAGGGGAGGGTCGGGCAATCAGCCCCAGCATTTT. This codes for CASRSFRDRGGSGNQPQHF.

The chain combines TRBV29-1 with TRBJ2-1, with TRBD2 matching 11 bases. The germline V gene encodes CDR1 SQVTM and CDR2 ANQGSEA. The CDR3 has 13 residues. The V gene end was trimmed by 6 bases and the J gene end by 10 bases; junction bases not matched to a gene: 8. CDR3 in amino acids: CSVGTSGSKEQFF. The CDR3 region has the DNA TGCAGCGTAGGGACTAGCGGTAGTAAGGAGCAGTTCTTC.